These 5 T cell receptor beta chains were sequenced from one sample in a study of T-cell reconstitution after alpha-beta-depleted transplantation in children (dated by TCRdb to the mid-2010s). The treatment or condition label on this specimen signifies: allogeneic hematopoietic cell transplantation with graft depleted of TCRalphabeta T cells and CD19 B cells. Library preparation used PCR. TCRdb records Illumina HiSeq 2500 as the sequencer. Molecular barcoding was employed in the preparation of TCR libraries, with unique molecular identifiers being used to normalize TCRbeta repertoire quantification. TCRdb cleaned the public reads at Q25 with fastp, built clones with MiXCR and kept in-frame beta chains. Identical CDR3 proteins give one entry, which carries the most common genes and DNA. This sample has about 110,000 distinct CDR3 sequences in its table, and 10% of those were observed once. Around 34% of the sample is taken by the ten largest.

Sequenced here: PBMCs, sampled before TCRalphabeta/CD19-depleted stem cell transplant. The receptor set was obtained from a boy aged 2 to 10 with acute lymphoblastic leukemia, due to receive a stem cell transplant.

This chain joins TRBV28 and TRBJ1-5; a possible D gene is TRBD1 (6 bases). This CDR3 has 17 residues. Trimming left V 3 bases short and J 3 bases short, with 18 bases between. Germline V lookup: CDR1 MDHEN, CDR2 SYDVKM. This chain's CDR3 is CASSLTHPRGDNQPQHF. The CDR3 DNA follows: TGTGCCAGCAGTTTGACCCACCCCAGGGGAGACAATCAGCCCCAGCATTTT.

This clonotype has just a few counts. For the CDR3, the DNA is TGTGCCAGCACCTTAGCGGGAGGGGAGGGTGAGCAGTTCTTC. It is translated as CASTLAGGEGEQFF. J is TRBJ2-1 and V is TRBV27; 11 bases are shared with TRBD2. CDR3 length: 14 amino acids. Germline loops: CDR1 MNHEY, CDR2 SMNVEV (reference sequence). The V and J ends lost 7 bases and 9 bases, in that order; junction bases with no gene match: 8.

The rearrangement links TRBV14 to TRBJ2-7; 7 bases map to TRBD2. CDR1 and CDR2 (germline): SGHDN, FVKESK. The CDR3 is 14 residues long. J was trimmed by 1 base and V by 3 bases; bases with no gene match: 3. The CDR3 DNA reads as TGTGCCAGCAGCCAGGCGGGGGAATCCTACGAGCAGTACTTC. This gives the protein CASSQAGESYEQYF.

CDR3 protein: CAWSRTSGNNEQFF. In DNA form, the CDR3 reads TGTGCCTGGAGCCGGACTAGCGGCAACAATGAGCAGTTCTTC. The chain has TRBV30 and TRBJ2-1, with TRBD2 identical over 10 bases. Germline trimming cut 3 bases from V and 5 bases from J; bases unmatched to any gene: 4. CDR1 GTSNPN and CDR2 SVGIG come from the germline V gene (reference sequence). The CDR3 sequence is 14 residues long.

This clonotype came up many times. The V and J genes are TRBV6-5 and TRBJ2-7, with D possibly matching TRBD2 (6 bases). CDR1 is MNHEY and CDR2 is SVGAGI in the germline V gene. The CDR3 has 14 amino acids. Trimming shortened V by 0 bases and J by 3 bases, and 9 bases separated the two germline ends. Written as DNA, the CDR3 is TGTGCCAGCAGTTACTCGGGCGGGATCTACGAGCAGTACTTC. Its protein is CASSYSGGIYEQYF.